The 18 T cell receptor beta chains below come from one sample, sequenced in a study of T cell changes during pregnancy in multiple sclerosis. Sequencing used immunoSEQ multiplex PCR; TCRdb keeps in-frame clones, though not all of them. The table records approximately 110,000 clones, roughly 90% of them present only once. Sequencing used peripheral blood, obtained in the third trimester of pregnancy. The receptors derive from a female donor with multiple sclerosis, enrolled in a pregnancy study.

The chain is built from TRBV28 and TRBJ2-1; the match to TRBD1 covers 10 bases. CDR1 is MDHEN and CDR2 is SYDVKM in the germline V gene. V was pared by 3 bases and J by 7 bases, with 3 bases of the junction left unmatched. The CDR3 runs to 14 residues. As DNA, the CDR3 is TGTGCCAGCAGTTTGGGACAGGGGAGGAATGAGCAGTTCTTC. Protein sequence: CASSLGQGRNEQFF.

CDR3 bases: TGTGCCAGCAGGCTTAAAGGGACAGGGCTGAACACTGAAGCTTTCTTT. It translates to CASRLKGTGLNTEAFF. This chain connects TRBV2 to TRBJ1-1; 9 bases line up with TRBD1. Germline-derived CDR1 and CDR2 are SNHLY and FYNNEI. The junction had 8 bases not matched to a gene; V was cut back by 6 bases and J by 0 bases. This CDR3 has 16 amino acids.

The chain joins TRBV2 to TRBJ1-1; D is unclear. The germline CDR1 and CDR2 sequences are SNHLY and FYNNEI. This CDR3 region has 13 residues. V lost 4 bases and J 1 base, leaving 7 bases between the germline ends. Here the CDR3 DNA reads TGTGCCAGCAGTGCGGGGTGGAACACTGAAGCTTTCTTT. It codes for CASSAGWNTEAFF.

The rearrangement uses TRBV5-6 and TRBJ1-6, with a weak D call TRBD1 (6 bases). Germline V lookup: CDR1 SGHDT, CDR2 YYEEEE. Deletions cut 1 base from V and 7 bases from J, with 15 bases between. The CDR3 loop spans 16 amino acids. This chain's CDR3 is CASSLLTGLGNSPLHF. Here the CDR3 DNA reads TGTGCCAGCAGCTTGCTTACAGGGTTAGGGAATTCACCCCTCCACTTT. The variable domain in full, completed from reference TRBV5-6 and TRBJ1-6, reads DAGVTQSPTHLIKTRGQQVTLRCSPKSGHDTVSWYQQALGQGPQFIFQYYEEEERQRGNFPDRFSGHQFPNYSSELNVNALLLGDSALYLCASSLLTGLGNSPLHFGNGTRLTVT.

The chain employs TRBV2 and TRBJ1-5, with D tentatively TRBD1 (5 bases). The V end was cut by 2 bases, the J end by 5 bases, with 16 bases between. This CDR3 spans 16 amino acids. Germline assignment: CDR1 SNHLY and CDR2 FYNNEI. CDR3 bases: TGTGCCAGCAGTGAATTAGGGGTTCGGGGGGATCAGCCCCAGCATTTT. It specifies CASSELGVRGDQPQHF.

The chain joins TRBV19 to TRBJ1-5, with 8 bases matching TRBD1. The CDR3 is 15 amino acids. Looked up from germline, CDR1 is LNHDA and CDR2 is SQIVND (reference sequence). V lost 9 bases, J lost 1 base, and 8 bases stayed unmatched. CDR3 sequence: CASRDRGKSNQPQHF. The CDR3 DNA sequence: TGTGCCAGCCGAGACAGGGGCAAGAGCAATCAGCCCCAGCATTTT.

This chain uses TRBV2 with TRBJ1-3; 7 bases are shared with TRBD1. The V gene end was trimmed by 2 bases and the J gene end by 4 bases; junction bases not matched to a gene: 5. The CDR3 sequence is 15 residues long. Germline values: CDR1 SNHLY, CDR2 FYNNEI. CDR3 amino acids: CASSELQGSGNTIYF. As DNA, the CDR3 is TGTGCCAGCAGTGAATTACAGGGGTCGGGAAACACCATATATTTT.

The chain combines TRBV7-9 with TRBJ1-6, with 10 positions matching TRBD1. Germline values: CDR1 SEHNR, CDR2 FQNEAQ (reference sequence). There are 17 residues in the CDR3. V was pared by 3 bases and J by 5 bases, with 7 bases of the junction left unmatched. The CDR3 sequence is CASSFKSGTGDNSPLHF. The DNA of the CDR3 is TGTGCCAGCAGCTTTAAATCCGGGACAGGGGATAATTCACCCCTCCACTTT.

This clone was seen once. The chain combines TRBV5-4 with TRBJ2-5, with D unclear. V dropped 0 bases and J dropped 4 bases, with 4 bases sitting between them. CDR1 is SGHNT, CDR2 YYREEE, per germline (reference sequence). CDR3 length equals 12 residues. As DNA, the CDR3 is TGTGCCAGCAGCTTGGTATCAGAGACCCAGTACTTC. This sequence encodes CASSLVSETQYF.

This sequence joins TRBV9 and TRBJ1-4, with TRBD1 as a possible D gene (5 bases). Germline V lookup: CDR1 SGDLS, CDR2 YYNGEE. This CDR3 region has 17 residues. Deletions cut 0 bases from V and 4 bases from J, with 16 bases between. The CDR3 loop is CASSVDPPGGINEKLFF. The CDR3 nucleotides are TGTGCCAGCAGCGTAGACCCCCCCGGGGGGATTAATGAAAAACTGTTTTTT.

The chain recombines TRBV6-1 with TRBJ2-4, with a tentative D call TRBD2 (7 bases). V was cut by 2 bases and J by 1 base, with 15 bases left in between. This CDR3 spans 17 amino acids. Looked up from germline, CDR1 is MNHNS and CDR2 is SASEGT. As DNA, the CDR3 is TGTGCCAGCAGTGAATTCGGGGGGCCCGGTGCCAAAAACATTCAGTACTTC. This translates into CASSEFGGPGAKNIQYF.

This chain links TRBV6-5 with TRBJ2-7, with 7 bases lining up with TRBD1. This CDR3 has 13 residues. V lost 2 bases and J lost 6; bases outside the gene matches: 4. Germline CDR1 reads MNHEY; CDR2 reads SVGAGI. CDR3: CASSYTRTGEQYF. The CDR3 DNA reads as TGTGCCAGCAGTTACACCCGGACAGGCGAGCAGTACTTC.

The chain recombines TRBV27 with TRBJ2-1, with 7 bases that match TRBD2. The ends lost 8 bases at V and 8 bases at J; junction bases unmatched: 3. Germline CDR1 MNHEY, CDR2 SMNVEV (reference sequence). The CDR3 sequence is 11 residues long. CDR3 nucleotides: TGTGCCAGCCTTACTAGCGATGAGCAGTTCTTC. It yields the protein CASLTSDEQFF.

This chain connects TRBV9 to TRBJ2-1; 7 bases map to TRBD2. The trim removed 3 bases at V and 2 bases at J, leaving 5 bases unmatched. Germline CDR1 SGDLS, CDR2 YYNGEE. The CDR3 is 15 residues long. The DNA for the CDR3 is TGTGCCAGCAGCGCCCGGACTAGAGCCTACAATGAGCAGTTCTTC. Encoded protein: CASSARTRAYNEQFF.

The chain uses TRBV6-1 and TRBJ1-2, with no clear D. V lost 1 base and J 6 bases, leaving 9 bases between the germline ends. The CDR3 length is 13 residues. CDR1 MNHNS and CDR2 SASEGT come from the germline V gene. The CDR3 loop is CASSEDGVDGYTF. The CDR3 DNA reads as TGTGCCAGCAGTGAAGACGGTGTTGATGGCTACACCTTC.

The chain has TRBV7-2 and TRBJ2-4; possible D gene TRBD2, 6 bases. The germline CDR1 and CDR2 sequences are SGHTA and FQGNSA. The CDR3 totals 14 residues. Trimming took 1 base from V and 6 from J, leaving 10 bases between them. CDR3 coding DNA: TGTGCCAGCAGCTTAGGGGGAGGCGGAAACATTCAGTACTTC. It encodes CASSLGGGGNIQYF.

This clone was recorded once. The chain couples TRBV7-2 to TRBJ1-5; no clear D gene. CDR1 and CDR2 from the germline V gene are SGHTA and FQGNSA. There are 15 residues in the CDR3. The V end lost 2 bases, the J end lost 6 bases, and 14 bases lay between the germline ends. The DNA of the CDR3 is TGTGCCAGCAGCTTATCGGGGAACAACTTTCAGCCCCAGCATTTT. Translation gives CASSLSGNNFQPQHF.

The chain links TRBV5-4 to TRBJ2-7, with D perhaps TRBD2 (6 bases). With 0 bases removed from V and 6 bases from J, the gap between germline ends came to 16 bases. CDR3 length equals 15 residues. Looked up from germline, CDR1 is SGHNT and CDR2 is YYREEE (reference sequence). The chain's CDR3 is CASSLDRGTLVEQYF. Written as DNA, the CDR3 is TGTGCCAGCAGCTTGGATCGCGGGACGCTGGTCGAGCAGTACTTC.